This T cell receptor beta chain came from a study of shared clonotypes between healthy human individuals. Only in-frame clones appear in the TCRdb table, and some are missing; sequencing was by immunoSEQ multiplex PCR. The sample consists of approximately 2,300,000 clones, 85% to 95% of them appearing once. The sequence was collected from a man aged 18-30 years in good health. Some clones in this sample may be carry-over from other donors' samples. The specimen sequenced was naive CD4+ T cells from PBMCs. Subset of the sample: CD45RA+ positively selected.

This chain's CDR3 is CASLGQVNSPLHF. DNA of the CDR3: TGTGCCAGCCTTGGACAGGTTAATTCACCCCTCCACTTT. This chain connects TRBV6-1 to TRBJ1-6; 7 bases fit TRBD1. Per germline, CDR1 MNHNS and CDR2 SASEGT. V gave up 8 bases and J gave up 6 bases; unmatched junction bases: 4. This CDR3 region has 13 residues.